The rows below give T cell receptor beta chains drawn from one sample of a study of T cells in Graves' hyperthyroidism and ophthalmopathy. One entry per CDR3 protein, called by TCRdb with MiXCR from the multiplex PCR reads. The data hold a few hundred thousand distinct CDR3 sequences, with roughly 14% observed a single time. Material for sequencing was blood. These receptors were obtained from a woman between 18 and 29 years old with Graves' hyperthyroidism. Both conserved end residues are part of each CDR3. The D gene is left open where the match is weak. The listing skips clone size in some rows; elsewhere it reads once, few, many or a size class.

j_call: TRBJ2-7; v_call: TRBV14; d_call: TRBD2; clone_size: .; cdr3_aa: CASSLQAGGVVEQYF; cdr3_nt: TGTGCCAGCAGCCTACAAGCGGGAGGGGTTGTAGAGCAGTACTTC
j_call: TRBJ2-1; v_call: TRBV11-1; d_call: .; clone_size: many; cdr3_aa: CASSLLGGYLYNEQFF; cdr3_nt: TGTGCCAGCAGCTTATTAGGAGGGTATCTTTACAATGAGCAGTTCTTC
j_call: TRBJ2-5; v_call: TRBV5-1; d_call: .; clone_size: .; cdr3_aa: CASSLGSGSETQYF; cdr3_nt: TGCGCCAGCAGCTTGGGGTCGGGTTCGGAGACCCAGTACTTC
j_call: TRBJ2-5; v_call: TRBV3-1; d_call: TRBD2; clone_size: many; cdr3_aa: CASSQDPSGEETQYF; cdr3_nt: TGTGCCAGCAGCCAAGATCCAAGCGGGGAGGAGACCCAGTACTTC
j_call: TRBJ1-2; v_call: TRBV5-8; d_call: TRBD1; clone_size: many; cdr3_aa: CASSSGGQGVYGYTF; cdr3_nt: TGTGCCAGCAGCTCTGGGGGCCAGGGGGTCTATGGCTACACCTTC
j_call: TRBJ2-2; v_call: TRBV29-1; d_call: .; clone_size: many; cdr3_aa: CSTRSVGELFF; cdr3_nt: TGCAGCACCCGTTCCGTCGGGGAGCTGTTTTTT
j_call: TRBJ1-4; v_call: TRBV6-1; d_call: .; clone_size: few; cdr3_aa: CASSTSGGLTEKLFF; cdr3_nt: .
j_call: TRBJ2-7; v_call: TRBV20-1; d_call: .; clone_size: once; cdr3_aa: CSARAPSQGVYEQYF; cdr3_nt: TGCAGTGCTAGAGCCCCGTCACAGGGTGTCTACGAGCAGTACTTC
j_call: TRBJ2-5; v_call: TRBV12-3/TRBV12-4; d_call: TRBD2; clone_size: few; cdr3_aa: CASSLLLAGGVETQYF; cdr3_nt: TGTGCCAGCAGCCTATTACTAGCGGGAGGGGTGGAGACCCAGTACTTC
j_call: TRBJ1-1; v_call: TRBV7-9; d_call: .; clone_size: many; cdr3_aa: CASSLDWGEAFF; cdr3_nt: TGTGCCAGCAGCTTGGATTGGGGTGAAGCTTTCTTT
j_call: TRBJ2-1; v_call: TRBV20-1; d_call: TRBD2; clone_size: .; cdr3_aa: CSARTGGAGHNEQFF; cdr3_nt: TGCAGTGCTAGAACGGGGGGAGCGGGTCACAATGAGCAGTTCTTC
j_call: TRBJ1-2; v_call: TRBV4-1; d_call: TRBD1; clone_size: .; cdr3_aa: CASSRGDRGGGYTF; cdr3_nt: TGCGCCAGCAGCCGAGGGGACAGGGGAGGTGGCTACACCTTC
j_call: TRBJ2-2; v_call: TRBV7-2; d_call: .; clone_size: many; cdr3_aa: CASSFQPGELFF; cdr3_nt: TGTGCCAGCAGCTTCCAACCCGGGGAGCTGTTTTTT
j_call: TRBJ2-3; v_call: TRBV28; d_call: .; clone_size: many; cdr3_aa: CASSPPLGWRWGTDTQYF; cdr3_nt: TGTGCCAGCAGCCCACCTTTGGGCTGGAGGTGGGGGACAGATACGCAGTATTTT
j_call: TRBJ2-3; v_call: TRBV19; d_call: .; clone_size: few; cdr3_aa: CASSPRATVADTQYF; cdr3_nt: TGTGCCAGTAGTCCTCGGGCAACAGTCGCAGATACGCAGTATTTT
j_call: TRBJ2-7; v_call: TRBV5-5; d_call: .; clone_size: few; cdr3_aa: CASSAPGKAYEQYF; cdr3_nt: TGTGCCAGCAGCGCTCCGGGGAAGGCCTACGAGCAGTACTTC
j_call: TRBJ2-3; v_call: TRBV6-1; d_call: TRBD2; clone_size: many; cdr3_aa: CASSDSAGGSTDTQYF; cdr3_nt: TGTGCCAGCAGTGACTCGGCGGGGGGGAGCACAGATACGCAGTATTTT
j_call: TRBJ2-7; v_call: TRBV11-1; d_call: .; clone_size: .; cdr3_aa: CASSLLGWEPYEQYF; cdr3_nt: TGCGCCAGCAGCCTCCTGGGTTGGGAACCCTACGAGCAGTACTTC
j_call: TRBJ1-1; v_call: TRBV29-1; d_call: .; clone_size: .; cdr3_aa: CSVGDTTNTEAFF; cdr3_nt: TGCAGCGTCGGGGACACGACGAACACTGAAGCTTTCTTT
j_call: TRBJ2-5; v_call: TRBV30; d_call: .; clone_size: .; cdr3_aa: CAWSIRTLYQETQYF; cdr3_nt: TGTGCCTGGAGTATCAGGACCTTGTACCAAGAGACCCAGTACTTC
j_call: TRBJ2-6; v_call: TRBV7-4; d_call: .; clone_size: few; cdr3_aa: CARPKQGTVTTF; cdr3_nt: TGTGCCAGACCTAAGCAGGGTACGGTAACGACTTTC
j_call: TRBJ2-7; v_call: TRBV5-1; d_call: TRBD2; clone_size: many; cdr3_aa: CASSQTSGATYEQYF; cdr3_nt: TGCGCCAGCAGTCAGACTAGCGGGGCAACCTACGAGCAGTACTTC
j_call: TRBJ1-3; v_call: TRBV6-2/TRBV6-3; d_call: .; clone_size: .; cdr3_aa: CASSYSRTAWMAPGNTIYF; cdr3_nt: TGTGCCAGCAGTTACTCACGGACAGCGTGGATGGCCCCAGGAAACACCATATATTTT
j_call: TRBJ2-7; v_call: TRBV12-3/TRBV12-4; d_call: .; clone_size: .; cdr3_aa: CASSPLGPTYEQYF; cdr3_nt: TGTGCCAGCAGCCCCTTGGGGCCAACCTACGAGCAGTACTTC
j_call: TRBJ2-3; v_call: TRBV7-9; d_call: .; clone_size: many; cdr3_aa: CATGRGDTQYF; cdr3_nt: TGTGCCACCGGCAGGGGTGATACGCAGTATTTT
j_call: TRBJ2-7; v_call: TRBV5-1; d_call: .; clone_size: many; cdr3_aa: CASSPGQPYEQYF; cdr3_nt: TGCGCCAGCAGCCCGGGACAACCCTACGAGCAGTACTTC
j_call: TRBJ2-1; v_call: TRBV20-1; d_call: TRBD2; clone_size: many; cdr3_aa: CSESGLAAYNEQFF; cdr3_nt: TGCAGTGAATCGGGACTAGCGGCCTACAATGAGCAGTTCTTC
j_call: TRBJ1-2; v_call: TRBV25-1; d_call: .; clone_size: many; cdr3_aa: CASSDGRGYGYTF; cdr3_nt: TGTGCCAGCAGTGACGGGCGGGGCTATGGCTACACCTTC
j_call: TRBJ2-2; v_call: TRBV20-1; d_call: .; clone_size: .; cdr3_aa: CSARDDGTNTGELFF; cdr3_nt: TGCAGTGCTAGAGATGATGGGACGAACACCGGGGAGCTGTTTTTT
j_call: TRBJ2-3; v_call: TRBV5-5; d_call: .; clone_size: .; cdr3_aa: CASSLGGAGPTDTQYF; cdr3_nt: TGTGCCAGCAGCTTGGGGGGGGCCGGGCCAACAGATACGCAGTATTTT
j_call: TRBJ1-1; v_call: TRBV12-3/TRBV12-4; d_call: .; clone_size: .; cdr3_aa: CASSKPGHPNTEAFF; cdr3_nt: TGTGCCAGCAGCAAGCCGGGACACCCGAACACTGAAGCTTTCTTT
j_call: TRBJ1-5; v_call: TRBV2; d_call: .; clone_size: many; cdr3_aa: CASRDRGPNQPQHF; cdr3_nt: TGTGCCAGCAGGGACCGGGGGCCCAATCAGCCCCAGCATTTT
j_call: TRBJ2-7; v_call: TRBV4-1; d_call: .; clone_size: many; cdr3_aa: CASSQVGYEQYF; cdr3_nt: TGTGCCAGCAGCCAAGTGGGGTACGAGCAGTACTTC
j_call: TRBJ1-2; v_call: TRBV15; d_call: .; clone_size: many; cdr3_aa: CATSRAQDRTYGYTF; cdr3_nt: TGTGCCACCAGCAGAGCCCAGGACAGAACCTATGGCTACACCTTC
j_call: TRBJ1-4; v_call: TRBV30; d_call: .; clone_size: many; cdr3_aa: CAWRGEKLFF; cdr3_nt: TGTGCCTGGAGAGGAGAAAAACTGTTTTTT
j_call: TRBJ2-5; v_call: TRBV12-3/TRBV12-4; d_call: .; clone_size: many; cdr3_aa: CATWASGETQYF; cdr3_nt: TGTGCCACCTGGGCGTCCGGAGAGACCCAGTACTTC
j_call: TRBJ2-7; v_call: TRBV3-1; d_call: .; clone_size: many; cdr3_aa: CASSQGGEQYF; cdr3_nt: TGTGCCAGCAGCCAAGGGGGCGAGCAGTACTTC